This TCR beta chain was identified during a study of shared clonotypes between healthy human individuals. Study-wide context: There were three CD4 naive, three CD4 memory, two CD8 naive and one CD8 memory plates per donor.

The naive CD8 population came from CD45RO-negative cells selected for CCR7, without terminally differentiated effector memory CD45RA+ cells. Within Nashville, Tennessee resided all donors, each a Caucasian adult. TCRdb's copy holds only in-frame clones and misses some; the assay was immunoSEQ multiplex PCR. The sample shows more than 2 million clones, roughly 95% of them seen only once. Sequenced: naive CD8+ T cells from PBMCs. The source is a man aged 18 to 30 in good health. Some clones in this sample may be carry-over from other donors' samples.

The CDR3 reads CASSPGWEVDQDLMNTEAFF. The CDR3 coding sequence is TGTGCCAGCTCACCGGGGTGGGAGGTTGATCAGGACCTGATGAACACTGAAGCTTTCTTT. The chain recombines TRBV18 with TRBJ1-1; D is unresolved. Trimming took off 3 bases at V and 0 bases at J, with 26 bases between the two ends. The CDR3 has 20 residues. Looked up from germline, CDR1 is KGHSH and CDR2 is LQKENI.